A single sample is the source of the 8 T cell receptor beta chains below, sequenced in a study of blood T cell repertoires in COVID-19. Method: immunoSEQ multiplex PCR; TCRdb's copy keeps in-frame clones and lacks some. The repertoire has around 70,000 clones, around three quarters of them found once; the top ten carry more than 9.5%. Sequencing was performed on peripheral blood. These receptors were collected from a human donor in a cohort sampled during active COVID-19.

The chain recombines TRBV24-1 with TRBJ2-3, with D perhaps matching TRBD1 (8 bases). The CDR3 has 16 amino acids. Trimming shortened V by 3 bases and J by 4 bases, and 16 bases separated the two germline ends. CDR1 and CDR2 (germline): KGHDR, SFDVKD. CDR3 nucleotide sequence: TGTGCCACCAGTGATCCCACAGGGGGGGTTGCAGATACGCAGTATTTT. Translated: CATSDPTGGVADTQYF.

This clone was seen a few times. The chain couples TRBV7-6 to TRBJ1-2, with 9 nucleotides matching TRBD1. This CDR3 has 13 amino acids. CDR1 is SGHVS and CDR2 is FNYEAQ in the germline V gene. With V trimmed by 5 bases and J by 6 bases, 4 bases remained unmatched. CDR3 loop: CASSPGQGHGYTF. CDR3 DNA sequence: TGTGCCAGCAGCCCGGGACAGGGACATGGCTACACCTTC.

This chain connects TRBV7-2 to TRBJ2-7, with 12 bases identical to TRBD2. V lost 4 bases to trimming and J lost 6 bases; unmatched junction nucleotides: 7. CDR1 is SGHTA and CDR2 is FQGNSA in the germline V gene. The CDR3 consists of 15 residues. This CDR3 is CASSYRTSGNSEQYF. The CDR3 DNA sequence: TGTGCCAGCAGCTATCGGACTAGCGGGAACTCCGAGCAGTACTTC.

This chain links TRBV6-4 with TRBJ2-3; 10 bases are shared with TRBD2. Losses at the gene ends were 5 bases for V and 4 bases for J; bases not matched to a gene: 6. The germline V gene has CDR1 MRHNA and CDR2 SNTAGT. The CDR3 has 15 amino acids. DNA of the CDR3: TGTGCCAGCAGTCCTACTAGCGGGGTCCCAGATACGCAGTATTTT. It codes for CASSPTSGVPDTQYF.

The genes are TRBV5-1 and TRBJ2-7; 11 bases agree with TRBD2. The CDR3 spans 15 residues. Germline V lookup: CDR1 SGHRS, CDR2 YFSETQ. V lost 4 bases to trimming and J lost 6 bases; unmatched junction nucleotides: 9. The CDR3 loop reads CASSPVAGGPSEQYF. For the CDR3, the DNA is TGCGCCAGCAGCCCAGTAGCGGGAGGGCCGAGCGAGCAGTACTTC.

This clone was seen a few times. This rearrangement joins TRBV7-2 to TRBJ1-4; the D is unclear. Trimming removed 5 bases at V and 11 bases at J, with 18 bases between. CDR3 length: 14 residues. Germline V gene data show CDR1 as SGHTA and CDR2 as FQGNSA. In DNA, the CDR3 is TGTGCCAGCAGCACCTCAACTGAAAGTACGAAACTGTTTTTT. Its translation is CASSTSTESTKLFF. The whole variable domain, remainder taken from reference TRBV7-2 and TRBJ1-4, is GAGVSQSPSNKVTEKGKDVELRCDPISGHTALYWYRQSLGQGLEFLIYFQGNSAPDKSGLPSDRFSAERTGGSVSTLTIQRTQQEDSAVYLCASSTSTESTKLFFGSGTQLSVL.

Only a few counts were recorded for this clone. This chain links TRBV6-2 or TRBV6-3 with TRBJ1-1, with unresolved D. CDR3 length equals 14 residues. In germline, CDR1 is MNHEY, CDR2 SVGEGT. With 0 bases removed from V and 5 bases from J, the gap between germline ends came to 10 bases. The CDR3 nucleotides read TGTGCCAGCAGTTACTCGCTGGACTGGACTGAAGCTTTCTTT. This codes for CASSYSLDWTEAFF.

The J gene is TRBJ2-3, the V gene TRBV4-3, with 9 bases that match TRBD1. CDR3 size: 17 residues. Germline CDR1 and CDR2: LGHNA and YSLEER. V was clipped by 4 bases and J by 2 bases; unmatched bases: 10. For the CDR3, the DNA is TGCGCCAGCAGCCCACGTCCCGGGACAGGGTTCACAGATACGCAGTATTTT. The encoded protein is CASSPRPGTGFTDTQYF.